This TCR beta chain emerged from a study of T cell responses to AZD1222 COVID-19 vaccine. General study points: Among AZD1222 vaccinees, only six were seropositive at baseline.

The germline V and J ends were trimmed by 0 bases and 0 bases, with 8 bases remaining between them. Germline V gene lookup returns CDR1 MGHRA and CDR2 YSYEKL. CDR3 length equals 15 residues. In the case of this clone: Its antigen is not identified.

Assay: immunoSEQ multiplex PCR; the TCRdb copy retains only in-frame clones and omits some. This sample carries roughly 100,000 clones, 91% of them seen once, and the ten largest clones take about 48%. This chain connects TRBV4-1 to TRBJ1-1; tentative D call: TRBD1 (5 bases). The sample here was peripheral blood, taken on day 0 of AZD1222 vaccination. The sequence was obtained from an adult in good health. CDR3 protein: CASSQDWGMNTEAFF. DNA for the CDR3: TGCGCCAGCAGCCAAGATTGGGGGATGAACACTGAAGCTTTCTTT.